This entry lists 6 T cell receptor beta chains sequenced from one sample in a study of T cell repertoires in cytomegalovirus infection. TCRdb independently ran MiXCR on the reads; one entry per CDR3 protein. The top ten hold roughly 16% of the sample, which has just under 500,000 distinct CDR3 sequences, about 33% seen once. Their cognate antigens are unknown. The sequencing here drew on cultured PBMCs, taken from culture after CMV antigen stimulation. Source of these receptors: a human donor in good health (CMV status not recorded). Some clones in this sample may be carry-over from other donors' samples.

The chain uses TRBV18 and TRBJ1-2; tentatively, D is TRBD1 (5 bases). Germline CDR1 reads KGHSH; CDR2 reads LQKENI. V shed 0 bases and J shed 5 bases, with 13 bases lying between them. The CDR3 consists of 15 residues. The CDR3 reads CASSPPAGMGYGYTF. The CDR3, as DNA: TGTGCCAGCTCACCACCGGCAGGGATGGGATATGGCTACACCTTC. Variable domain in full (rest from reference TRBV18 and TRBJ1-2): NAGVMQNPRHLVRRRGQEARLRCSPMKGHSHVYWYRQLPEEGLKFMVYLQKENIIDESGMPKERFSAEFPKEGPSILRIQQVVRGDSAAYFCASSPPAGMGYGYTFGSGTRLTVV.

This clonotype has just a few counts. The chain recombines TRBV7-2 with TRBJ2-3, with 13 bases matching TRBD2. J lost 4 bases, V lost 5 bases, and 9 bases had no gene match. The V gene's germline CDR1 is SGHTA and CDR2 FQGNSA. This CDR3 has 17 residues. The CDR3 protein is CASSPGLAGVRSDTQYF. CDR3 sequence (DNA): TGTGCCAGCAGCCCAGGACTAGCGGGAGTTCGATCAGATACGCAGTATTTT.

This clonotype was found a few times. The CDR3 nucleotides are TGTGCCAGCAGCTTCGAGGGAGGGAGCACAGATACGCAGTATTTT. It translates to CASSFEGGSTDTQYF. The chain combines TRBV7-3 with TRBJ2-3, with 7 nucleotides matching TRBD2. This CDR3 contains 15 residues. The V gene's germline CDR1 is SGHTA and CDR2 FQGTGA. V dropped 3 bases and J dropped 0; count of bases not matched to a gene: 3. Variable domain in full (rest from reference TRBV7-3 and TRBJ2-3): GAGVSQTPSNKVTEKGKYVELRCDPISGHTALYWYRQSLGQGPEFLIYFQGTGAADDSGLPNDRFFAVRPEGSVSTLKIQRTERGDSAVYLCASSFEGGSTDTQYFGPGTRLTVL.

V usage is TRBV7-2 and J usage is TRBJ2-7; D may be TRBD1 (6 bases). This CDR3 contains 14 residues. The V end lost 8 bases, the J end lost 7 bases, and 21 bases lay between the germline ends. Germline CDR1 reads SGHTA; CDR2 reads FQGNSA. The DNA of the CDR3 is TGTGCCAGCCTCGGCCGAACAGGGTCGCGGGAGCAGTACTTC. The encoded protein is CASLGRTGSREQYF.

V usage is TRBV29-1 and J usage is TRBJ1-5; a weak D match, TRBD1 (5 bases). CDR1 and CDR2 from the germline V gene are SQVTM and ANQGSEA. The CDR3 contains 13 residues. The V end lost 6 bases, the J end lost 4 bases, and 13 bases lay between the germline ends. CDR3 bases: TGCAGCGTCGGGGGGGGGGAAAATCAGCCCCAGCATTTT. It yields the protein CSVGGGENQPQHF.

As regards this clonotype: An end of the junction does not agree with germline; a read error may underlie this. The rearrangement joins TRBV7-2 to TRBJ2-3; 9 bases map to TRBD1. From germline, CDR1 is SGHTA and CDR2 FQGNSA. The CDR3 consists of 15 residues. The CDR3, as DNA: TGTGCCAGCAGCAGAGCAACAGGGGGCACAGATACGCTGTATTTT. This encodes CASSRATGGTDTLYF. The full variable domain, completed using reference TRBV7-2 and TRBJ2-3, is GAGVSQSPSNKVTEKGKDVELRCDPISGHTALYWYRQSLGQGLEFLIYFQGNSAPDKSGLPSDRFSAERTGGSVSTLTIQRTQQEDSAVYLCASSRATGGTDTLYFGPGTRLTVL.